A single sample is the source of the 14 T cell receptor beta chains below, sequenced in a study of CD8 T cells in ankylosing spondylitis. Overall study results and limits: A TCR beta motif of under ten highly homologous variants appeared characteristic of ankylosing spondylitis blood.

TCRdb recomputed calls from the 5' RACE reads with MiXCR, one row per CDR3 protein. The top ten clones hold under 20% of a sample with roughly 670,000 distinct CDR3 sequences, 15% to 20% of them seen once. For these receptors, no antigen is known. Sequencing was done on a sample of blood, either unsorted or a sorted T cell fraction (not recorded which). Receptors originate from a male donor with ankylosing spondylitis.

This rearrangement joins TRBV7-2 to TRBJ2-3; D unclear. The CDR3 consists of 15 residues. The V end lost 5 bases, the J end lost 5 bases, and 17 bases lay between the germline ends. From germline, CDR1 is SGHTA and CDR2 FQGNSA. Here the CDR3 DNA reads TGTGCCAGCAGCCCCCGCCTCCCGACCCGAGATACGCAGTATTTT. Its translation: CASSPRLPTRDTQYF.

This clonotype appeared a few times. The CDR3 coding sequence is TGCAGCGTTGAAGATCGTGGCAGGGGGCCGTTGAACACTGAAGCTTTCTTT. It is translated as CSVEDRGRGPLNTEAFF. The chain carries TRBV29-1 and TRBJ1-1; 8 bases map to TRBD1. This CDR3 spans 17 amino acids. Germline lookup yields CDR1 SQVTM and CDR2 ANQGSEA. J lost 0 bases, V lost 0 bases, and 9 bases had no gene match.

The chain joins TRBV12-3 or TRBV12-4 to TRBJ2-5, with 10 bases identical to TRBD2. The CDR3 covers 15 residues. V shed 3 bases, J shed 5 bases, and the junction held 6 bases outside the gene matches. Written as DNA, the CDR3 is TGTGCCAGCAGTTTGGAGCGGGGGGGGGCGGAGACCCAGTACTTC. Amino acids: CASSLERGGAETQYF.

This clonotype was observed at least ten times. The chain couples TRBV12-3 or TRBV12-4 to TRBJ2-1; 9 positions agree with TRBD1. With V trimmed by 6 bases and J by 11 bases, 8 bases remained unmatched. The CDR3 extends over 13 amino acids. The DNA of the CDR3 is TGTGCCAGCAGCCCCGGGACAGGGCCCCAGCAGTTCTTC. The encoded protein is CASSPGTGPQQFF.

This chain connects TRBV20-1 to TRBJ2-5; weak D call: TRBD2 (5 bases). In germline, CDR1 is DFQATT, CDR2 SNEGSKA (reference sequence). The CDR3 runs 14 residues. V gave up 3 bases and J gave up 5 bases, with 16 bases separating them. This chain's CDR3 is CSASRPGVVETQYF. CDR3 in DNA: TGCAGTGCTAGTCGCCCCGGGGTTGTCGAGACCCAGTACTTC.

The J gene is TRBJ1-5, the V gene TRBV28; D might be TRBD1 (5 bases). The germline V and J ends were trimmed by 3 bases and 2 bases, with 11 bases remaining between them. The CDR3 has 15 amino acids. Germline-derived CDR1 and CDR2 are MDHEN and SYDVKM. CDR3 DNA sequence: TGTGCCAGCAGTTTCGGGGGACTTCGCAATCAGCCCCAGCATTTT. Residues: CASSFGGLRNQPQHF.

The V call is TRBV7-9, the J call TRBJ2-7; TRBD1 or TRBD2 may be the D gene (6 bases each). The CDR3 spans 17 residues. In germline, CDR1 is SEHNR, CDR2 FQNEAQ (reference sequence). Trimming pared 5 bases from V and 0 bases from J, leaving 20 bases between. CDR3 amino acids: CASSPGALAKSSYEQYF. CDR3 bases: TGTGCCAGCAGCCCAGGGGCCCTAGCGAAGAGCTCCTACGAGCAGTACTTC.

The CDR3 bases are TGTGCCAGCAGGTTGGGGGGCGCGGGAGTGGTAGAGACCCAGTACTTC. Encoded protein: CASRLGGAGVVETQYF. The V and J genes are TRBV7-8 and TRBJ2-5, with a possible D match to TRBD2 (7 bases). CDR1 and CDR2 (germline): SGHVS, FQNEAQ. The CDR3 runs to 16 residues. V was pared by 6 bases and J by 4 bases, with 21 bases between.

The CDR3 loop reads CASREGLYGYTF. In DNA, the CDR3 is TGTGCCAGCCGAGAGGGGCTATATGGCTACACCTTC. The chain carries TRBV25-1 and TRBJ1-2; D is perhaps TRBD1 (5 bases). The V and J ends lost 8 bases and 5 bases respectively, with 12 bases between them. The CDR3 extends over 12 amino acids. Germline V CDR1 and CDR2: MGHDK, SYGVNS.

The V and J genes are TRBV6-5 and TRBJ2-3; 8 bases map to TRBD1. Germline trimming cut 2 bases from V and 3 bases from J; bases unmatched to any gene: 7. The CDR3 runs to 16 residues. Germline CDR1 MNHEY, CDR2 SVGAGI. This CDR3 reads CASSYGDRGFTDTQYF. For the CDR3, the DNA is TGTGCCAGCAGTTACGGCGACAGGGGCTTTACAGATACGCAGTATTTT.

The V and J genes are TRBV5-6 and TRBJ1-2; D is perhaps TRBD1 (5 bases). CDR3 length: 14 amino acids. The V and J ends lost 6 bases and 7 bases respectively, with 19 bases between them. CDR1 is SGHDT and CDR2 is YYEEEE in the germline V gene. CDR3: CASTDGGLIGGYTF. The CDR3 coding sequence is TGTGCCAGCACCGACGGGGGATTAATAGGTGGCTACACCTTC. The full variable domain, with the rest looked up from reference TRBV5-6 and TRBJ1-2, is DAGVTQSPTHLIKTRGQQVTLRCSPKSGHDTVSWYQQALGQGPQFIFQYYEEEERQRGNFPDRFSGHQFPNYSSELNVNALLLGDSALYLCASTDGGLIGGYTFGSGTRLTVV.

This clonotype was observed a few times. The junction shows a germline mismatch at one end, possibly a read error. The chain has TRBV7-9 and TRBJ2-7; D is tentatively TRBD1 or TRBD2 (6 bases each). Germline V CDR1 and CDR2: SEHNR, FQNEAQ (reference sequence). The length of the CDR3 is 14 residues. CDR3 DNA sequence: TGTGCCAGCAGCCCCTCCGGGGGCTCCTCCGAGCAGTACTTC. Its protein product is CASSPSGGSSEQYF. The full variable domain, its missing parts supplied by reference TRBV7-9 and TRBJ2-7, is DTGVSQNPRHKITKRGQNVTFRCDPISEHNRLYWYRQTLGQGPEFLTYFQNEAQLEKSRLLSDRFSAERPKGSFSTLEIQRTEQGDSAMYLCASSPSGGSSEQYFGPGTRLTVT.

This clonotype was seen a few times. This sequence joins TRBV27 and TRBJ2-1; D possibly uses TRBD1 or TRBD2 (6 bases each). CDR1 is MNHEY and CDR2 is SMNVEV in the germline V gene (reference sequence). The ends were cut back, 8 bases at V and 3 bases at J, with 20 bases in the middle. CDR3 length: 16 residues. CDR3 in amino acids: CASATEGRGYYNEQFF. CDR3 nucleotide sequence: TGTGCCAGCGCTACGGAGGGCAGGGGTTACTACAATGAGCAGTTCTTC.

The chain has TRBV6-1 and TRBJ2-2, with 8 bases lining up with TRBD1. After removal of 3 bases from V and 7 bases from J, the junction contained 7 bases not matched to a gene. CDR3 length: 15 residues. Germline CDR1 and CDR2: MNHNS and SASEGT. This CDR3 reads CASSDWTGSNGELFF. The CDR3 coding sequence is TGTGCCAGCAGTGATTGGACAGGGTCCAACGGGGAGCTGTTTTTT.